Below, 30 T cell receptor beta chains from the same sample are listed, as sequenced in a study of lymphopenia after photon versus proton radiotherapy. Only in-frame clones appear in the TCRdb table, and some are missing; sequencing was by immunoSEQ multiplex PCR. The sample has around 27,000 clones, around 90% seen once; the top ten hold 0.81%. Here the sequenced sample was peripheral blood, taken from a patient treated with photon-based radiotherapy. All receptors come from a woman between 50 and 59 years old with cholangiocarcinoma.

This clone was found a few times. V usage is TRBV19 and J usage is TRBJ1-3; D might be TRBD1 (6 bases). This CDR3 contains 14 residues. V was shortened by 5 bases and J by 1 base, with 9 bases between the two germline ends. Germline CDR1 reads LNHDA; CDR2 reads SQIVND (reference sequence). CDR3 amino acids: CASSATGSGNTIYF. In DNA, the CDR3 is TGTGCCAGTAGTGCCACAGGGTCTGGAAACACCATATATTTT.

The rearrangement uses TRBV10-2 and TRBJ1-1; D call uncertain. Trimming cost V 7 bases and J 1 base, with 10 bases left between them. The CDR3 spans 13 residues. Germline CDR1 and CDR2: WSHSY and SAAADI. The CDR3 region has the DNA TGCGCCAGCATTCAGAACAGGAACACTGAAGCTTTCTTT. It specifies CASIQNRNTEAFF.

The V gene is TRBV5-4, the J gene TRBJ1-6; perhaps TRBD1 as D (6 bases). Germline-derived CDR1 and CDR2 are SGHNT and YYREEE (reference sequence). The CDR3 has 16 residues. The V end was cut by 3 bases, the J end by 5 bases, with 15 bases between. Written as DNA, the CDR3 is TGTGCCAGCAGCTCCGGGGGGCGCAGGAATAATTCACCCCTCCACTTT. It encodes CASSSGGRRNNSPLHF.

The chain joins TRBV7-2 to TRBJ2-1; D is tentatively TRBD1 or TRBD2 (5 bases each). The CDR3 sequence is 13 residues long. From germline, CDR1 is SGHTA and CDR2 FQGNSA. With 5 bases removed from V and 11 bases from J, the gap between germline ends came to 16 bases. CDR3 sequence (DNA): TGTGCCAGCAGCCCTGGGGGTGGTCGAAAGCAGTTCTTC. Protein product: CASSPGGGRKQFF.

V gene TRBV4-3 combines with J gene TRBJ1-2; 8 nucleotides agree with TRBD1. This CDR3 is built from 17 residues. V lost 0 bases to trimming and J lost 8 bases; unmatched junction nucleotides: 14. Germline lookup yields CDR1 LGHNA and CDR2 YSLEER. The CDR3 here is CASSQEGAGRGRWGYTF. CDR3 sequence (DNA): TGCGCCAGCAGCCAAGAGGGTGCAGGCAGGGGGCGTTGGGGCTACACCTTC.

V usage is TRBV27 and J usage is TRBJ1-1, with D perhaps matching TRBD1 (6 bases). In germline, CDR1 is MNHEY, CDR2 SMNVEV (reference sequence). Trimming shortened V by 7 bases and J by 3 bases, and 15 bases separated the two germline ends. The length of the CDR3 is 14 residues. The CDR3 DNA reads TGTGCCAGCAAGGTAGGGGGACGACACACTGAAGCTTTCTTT. It codes for CASKVGGRHTEAFF.

The V gene is TRBV7-9, the J gene TRBJ1-2, with D possibly TRBD1 on 5 matching bases. There are 15 residues in the CDR3. With 5 bases removed from V and 6 bases from J, the gap between germline ends came to 19 bases. From germline, CDR1 is SEHNR and CDR2 FQNEAQ (reference sequence). The CDR3 nucleotides read TGTGCCAGCAGCCGACTGGGTGGGGCACCCAATGGCTACACCTTC. Its protein is CASSRLGGAPNGYTF.

The chain is built from TRBV5-1 and TRBJ1-1; the D gene is possibly TRBD1 (6 bases). This CDR3 comprises 14 residues. The germline V gene has CDR1 SGHRS and CDR2 YFSETQ. Trimming took 2 bases from V and 1 from J, leaving 9 bases between them. The CDR3 is CASSFQGTNTEAFF. As DNA, the CDR3 is TGCGCCAGCAGCTTCCAGGGGACGAACACTGAAGCTTTCTTT.

The chain links TRBV4-3 to TRBJ2-3; D is ambiguous. This CDR3 has 12 amino acids. Germline V gene lookup returns CDR1 LGHNA and CDR2 YSLEER. The ends were cut back, 5 bases at V and 0 bases at J, with 3 bases in the middle. The CDR3 region is CASSTSTDTQYF. DNA for the CDR3: TGCGCCAGCAGCACTAGCACAGATACGCAGTATTTT.

J is TRBJ2-1 and V is TRBV10-3, with D possibly matching TRBD1 (6 bases). From germline, CDR1 is ENHRY and CDR2 SYGVKD. The CDR3 is 14 amino acids. Trimming removed 10 bases from V and 0 bases from J, with 13 bases in between. CDR3 DNA: TGTGCCAGCACCCGGGACATCTCCTACAATGAGCAGTTCTTC. Translation: CASTRDISYNEQFF.

V usage is TRBV19 and J usage is TRBJ1-1; tentatively, D is TRBD1 (6 bases). CDR1 and CDR2 (germline): LNHDA, SQIVND (reference sequence). Trimming left V 9 bases short and J 0 bases short, with 17 bases between. The CDR3 runs 15 residues. The CDR3 DNA is TGTGCCAGCCTACAGGGTAGCCCTATGAACACTGAAGCTTTCTTT. This gives the protein CASLQGSPMNTEAFF.

The rearrangement uses TRBV7-2 and TRBJ2-7; tentative D call: TRBD1 (5 bases). Trimming took off 0 bases at V and 0 bases at J, with 9 bases between the two ends. Germline lookup yields CDR1 SGHTA and CDR2 FQGNSA. This CDR3 has 15 amino acids. The CDR3 sequence: CASSLAGASSYEQYF. The CDR3 region has the DNA TGTGCCAGCAGCTTAGCTGGGGCTAGCTCCTACGAGCAGTACTTC. The complete variable domain, with remaining parts taken from reference TRBV7-2 and TRBJ2-7, reads GAGVSQSPSNKVTEKGKDVELRCDPISGHTALYWYRQSLGQGLEFLIYFQGNSAPDKSGLPSDRFSAERTGGSVSTLTIQRTQQEDSAVYLCASSLAGASSYEQYFGPGTRLTVT.

The chain has TRBV2 and TRBJ2-2; D perhaps matches TRBD1 (5 bases). The CDR3 has 14 residues. Trimming pared 7 bases from V and 8 bases from J, leaving 17 bases between. Germline V lookup: CDR1 SNHLY, CDR2 FYNNEI. CDR3 amino acids: CASIYSRVGGELFF. CDR3 DNA sequence: TGTGCCAGCATTTATTCCAGGGTGGGAGGGGAGCTGTTTTTT.

This chain links TRBV29-1 with TRBJ1-2; 9 bases are shared with TRBD1. The J segment lost 6 bases and the V segment lost 6 bases, leaving 8 bases of the junction unmatched. This CDR3 is 13 amino acids long. Germline CDR1 is SQVTM and CDR2 is ANQGSEA. CDR3 residues: CSVGQGGSDGYTF. The CDR3 region has the DNA TGCAGCGTGGGACAGGGAGGTTCGGATGGCTACACCTTC. Combining the CDR3 with reference TRBV29-1 and TRBJ1-2 gives the whole variable domain SAVISQKPSRDICQRGTSLTIQCQVDSQVTMMFWYRQQPGQSLTLIATANQGSEATYESGFVIDKFPISRPNLTFSTLTVSNMSPEDSSIYLCSVGQGGSDGYTFGSGTRLTVV.

This chain joins TRBV19 and TRBJ2-5, with D unclear. V was clipped by 5 bases and J by 4 bases, with 14 bases between them. There are 14 residues in the CDR3. From germline, CDR1 is LNHDA and CDR2 SQIVND (reference sequence). The CDR3 coding sequence is TGTGCCAGTAGTGTCGGGCTATCCGGAGAGACCCAGTACTTC. Its translation is CASSVGLSGETQYF.

This chain connects TRBV19 to TRBJ2-7, with a tentative D call TRBD1 (6 bases). Germline-derived CDR1 and CDR2 are LNHDA and SQIVND (reference sequence). CDR3 size: 14 residues. V was shortened by 8 bases and J by 0 bases, with 14 bases between the two germline ends. The CDR3 DNA is TGTGCCAGTGCCCGGGACACCGACTCCTACGAGCAGTACTTC. This encodes CASARDTDSYEQYF.

This clone has a single count. Compared with germline, one end of the junction differs, possibly owing to a read error. This rearrangement joins TRBV27 to TRBJ2-1; D tentatively fits TRBD1 or TRBD2 (5 bases each). Germline lookup yields CDR1 MNHEY and CDR2 SMNVEV (reference sequence). The CDR3 has 14 amino acids. CDR3 amino acids: CASSSGTTLEERFF. In DNA form, the CDR3 reads TGTGCCAGCAGTTCAGGGACGACACTGGAAGAGCGGTTCTTC.

This clone was counted a single time. The J gene is TRBJ2-3, the V gene TRBV19, with 9 positions matching TRBD1. After removal of 4 bases from V and 4 bases from J, the junction contained 9 bases not matched to a gene. CDR1 and CDR2 from the germline V gene are LNHDA and SQIVND (reference sequence). The CDR3 has 16 amino acids. CDR3 loop: CASSKLPGQGSDTQYF. The CDR3, as DNA: TGTGCCAGTAGTAAACTCCCGGGACAGGGCTCAGATACGCAGTATTTT.

The chain recombines TRBV6-5 with TRBJ2-1; D may match TRBD1 or TRBD2 (5 bases each). CDR3 length: 16 residues. The V end lost 2 bases, the J end lost 0 bases, and 11 bases lay between the germline ends. CDR1 is MNHEY and CDR2 is SVGAGI in the germline V gene. This chain's CDR3 is CASSYGGLSSYNEQFF. The CDR3, as DNA: TGTGCCAGCAGTTACGGGGGATTGAGCTCCTACAATGAGCAGTTCTTC.

This clone has more than one count but fewer than ten. The chain combines TRBV7-2 with TRBJ2-5; TRBD2 aligns across 14 bases. Trimming took 5 bases from V and 7 from J; bases not matched to a gene: 6. This CDR3 has 15 residues. Germline V gene lookup returns CDR1 SGHTA and CDR2 FQGNSA. The CDR3 sequence: CASSPGTSGGATQYF. The CDR3 DNA reads as TGTGCCAGCAGCCCCGGGACTAGCGGGGGAGCGACCCAGTACTTC.

The chain links TRBV4-3 to TRBJ1-6; TRBD1 matches at 8 bases. The J segment lost 8 bases and the V segment lost 0 bases, leaving 3 bases of the junction unmatched. The germline gives CDR1 LGHNA, CDR2 YSLEER. The CDR3 runs to 15 residues. CDR3 in DNA: TGCGCCAGCAGCCAAGATCAGGGGGCCGATTCACCCCTCCACTTT. This sequence encodes CASSQDQGADSPLHF.

V usage is TRBV18 and J usage is TRBJ1-1; tentative D call: TRBD1 (5 bases). CDR1 and CDR2 from the germline V gene are KGHSH and LQKENI. V was trimmed by 3 bases and J by 0 bases, leaving 17 bases between them. This CDR3 is built from 17 residues. This CDR3 reads CASSPSGQGKMNTEAFF. The DNA for the CDR3 is TGTGCCAGCTCACCCTCCGGACAAGGGAAAATGAACACTGAAGCTTTCTTT.

J is TRBJ1-1 and V is TRBV19; D ambiguous. V dropped 0 bases and J dropped 5 bases, with 10 bases sitting between them. CDR1 LNHDA and CDR2 SQIVND come from the germline V gene (reference sequence). CDR3 length equals 14 residues. This chain's CDR3 is CASSIDIIGTEAFF. The DNA for the CDR3 is TGTGCCAGTAGTATAGATATAATAGGAACTGAAGCTTTCTTT.

The chain has TRBV18 and TRBJ2-1, with TRBD2 matching 10 bases. This CDR3 has 15 residues. Germline V gene lookup returns CDR1 KGHSH and CDR2 LQKENI. V was clipped by 4 bases and J by 6 bases; unmatched bases: 6. The CDR3 DNA reads as TGTGCCAGCTCACGCCGAAGCGGGGGGGCCAATGAGCAGTTCTTC. Its translation: CASSRRSGGANEQFF.

The chain links TRBV30 to TRBJ1-3, with unresolved D. The CDR3 covers 14 residues. Germline loops: CDR1 GTSNPN, CDR2 SVGIG (reference sequence). The ends were cut back, 1 base at V and 3 bases at J, with 10 bases in the middle. The DNA of the CDR3 is TGTGCCTGGAGTGGTTGGGAGCTTGGAAACACCATATATTTT. Encoded protein: CAWSGWELGNTIYF. The complete variable domain, with remaining parts taken from reference TRBV30 and TRBJ1-3, reads SQTIHQWPATLVQPVGSPLSLECTVEGTSNPNLYWYRQAAGRGLQLLFYSVGIGQISSEVPQNLSASRPQDRQFILSSKKLLLSDSGFYLCAWSGWELGNTIYFGEGSWLTVV.

V is TRBV6-6 and J is TRBJ2-7; D gene ambiguous. CDR3 length: 14 amino acids. Germline V lookup: CDR1 MNHNY, CDR2 SVGAGI (reference sequence). V was cut by 2 bases and J by 3 bases, with 11 bases left in between. The CDR3 sequence is CASSYGWEGYEQYF. The CDR3 nucleotides are TGTGCCAGCAGTTACGGGTGGGAAGGCTACGAGCAGTACTTC.

The rearrangement uses TRBV7-9 and TRBJ2-3; D is unclear. V lost 5 bases and J lost 2, with 11 bases in between. The CDR3 is made up of 14 amino acids. Germline-derived CDR1 and CDR2 are SEHNR and FQNEAQ (reference sequence). CDR3 nucleotide sequence: TGTGCCAGCAGCCCGGGCTATTCCACAGATACGCAGTATTTT. Translation: CASSPGYSTDTQYF. Together with reference TRBV7-9 and TRBJ2-3, the CDR3 gives the full variable domain: DTGVSQNPRHKITKRGQNVTFRCDPISEHNRLYWYRQTLGQGPEFLTYFQNEAQLEKSRLLSDRFSAERPKGSFSTLEIQRTEQGDSAMYLCASSPGYSTDTQYFGPGTRLTVL.

The gene calls are TRBV11-2 and TRBJ2-5, with D tentatively TRBD1 or TRBD2 (5 bases each). Trimming removed 3 bases from V and 5 bases from J, with 13 bases in between. This CDR3 is 14 amino acids long. From germline, CDR1 is SGHAT and CDR2 FQNNGV. The chain's CDR3 is CASSFGAGEETQYF. DNA for the CDR3: TGTGCCAGCAGCTTTGGGGCTGGGGAGGAGACCCAGTACTTC. The full variable domain, its missing parts supplied by reference TRBV11-2 and TRBJ2-5, is EAGVAQSPRYKIIEKRQSVAFWCNPISGHATLYWYQQILGQGPKLLIQFQNNGVVDDSQLPKDRFSAERLKGVDSTLKIQPAKLEDSAVYLCASSFGAGEETQYFGPGTRLLVL.

The chain recombines TRBV7-8 with TRBJ2-7; 7 nucleotides align to TRBD2. Trimming at V came to 5 bases and at J to 3 bases, leaving 13 bases not matched to a gene. There are 16 residues in the CDR3. Germline values: CDR1 SGHVS, CDR2 FQNEAQ. The CDR3: CASSTVTAGVIYEQYF. The CDR3 nucleotides read TGTGCCAGCAGCACTGTTACGGCGGGAGTTATCTACGAGCAGTACTTC.

The CDR3 sequence is CASSLGVTSSYNEQFF. CDR3 DNA sequence: TGTGCCAGCAGCCTGGGGGTAACTAGCTCCTACAATGAGCAGTTCTTC. The chain is built from TRBV21-1 and TRBJ2-1. TRBV21-1 is assigned pseudogene status. CDR3 size: 16 residues.